This T cell receptor (beta chain) was captured in a study of T cells in Graves' hyperthyroidism and ophthalmopathy. Study context: At initial diagnosis, before any treatment had begun, peripheral blood was obtained. Whole-study findings and limits: The majority of expanded thyroid clonotypes above 0.001 also appeared in blood. Progression to ophthalmopathy was predicted a median of 6.5 months early.

Amplified TCR beta CDR3 regions derived from RNA transcripts. TCR CDR3 regions were first amplified by RT-PCR with HTBI primers. TCRdb re-derived calls from the multiplex PCR reads in MiXCR, one entry per CDR3 protein. The sample has nearly 750,000 distinct CDR3 sequences, 35% seen once. Patients showing uncontrolled infection, other autoimmune disease, pregnancy or lactation were ineligible. As concerns this clonotype: Antigen specificity is unknown.

This TCR came from a woman aged 40 to 55 with Graves' hyperthyroidism. The sequencing input was blood.

CDR3 sequence reads: CASSHWDRDSYEQYF. In DNA, the CDR3 is TGTGCCAGCAGCCACTGGGACAGGGACTCCTACGAGCAGTACTTC. This chain connects TRBV2 to TRBJ2-7; 9 bases fit TRBD1. Germline CDR1 reads SNHLY; CDR2 reads FYNNEI. With 6 bases clipped from V and 0 bases from J, the junction kept 6 bases outside the gene matches. This CDR3 comprises 15 residues.